The 27 T cell receptor beta chains in this list originate from one sample, sequenced in a study of cytomegalovirus exposure and HLA in healthy donors. 60 Vbeta and 13 Jbeta primers were used in PCR. The protocol was immunoSEQ multiplex PCR, while the TCRdb copy is restricted to in-frame clones and leaves out a portion. This sample has under 250,000 clones; approximately 85% occur once, and the top ten carry less than 2.5%. The sample taken for sequencing was PBMCs. Receptors were obtained from a woman aged 45-60 years in good health and CMV-seronegative.

The gene calls are TRBV16 and TRBJ1-5, with 9 bases aligning to TRBD1. CDR1 and CDR2 (germline): KGHSY, FQNENV. The CDR3 runs to 16 residues. V lost 2 bases and J lost 0; bases outside the gene matches: 2. The CDR3 DNA reads as TGTGCCAGCAGCCAAGGGACAGGGCCTAGCAATCAGCCCCAGCATTTT. It yields the protein CASSQGTGPSNQPQHF.

The V call is TRBV15, the J call TRBJ1-4; D may be TRBD1 (5 bases). The V end lost 0 bases, the J end lost 8 bases, and 13 bases lay between the germline ends. Germline V gene sequence: CDR1 LNHNV, CDR2 YYDKDF (reference sequence). The CDR3 is 15 amino acids. DNA of the CDR3: TGTGCCACCAGCAGAGATCGCGGGGGAGGAGAAAAACTGTTTTTT. Protein: CATSRDRGGGEKLFF.

The J gene is TRBJ2-7, the V gene TRBV7-2; tentatively, D is TRBD2 (6 bases). Looked up from germline, CDR1 is SGHTA and CDR2 is FQGNSA. The CDR3 length is 15 residues. V was shortened by 4 bases and J by 2 bases, with 15 bases between the two germline ends. In DNA, the CDR3 is TGTGCCAGCAGCTACACCCCGACTAGAACCTACGAGCAGTACTTC. This sequence encodes CASSYTPTRTYEQYF.

This chain joins TRBV7-8 and TRBJ1-3; TRBD1 agrees at 8 bases. Germline V gene sequence: CDR1 SGHVS, CDR2 FQNEAQ. Trimming cost V 5 bases and J 4 bases; bases outside gene matches: 4. The CDR3 runs to 14 residues. The CDR3 nucleotides read TGTGCCAGCAGCCGGACAGGGAACGGAAACACCATATATTTT. It is translated as CASSRTGNGNTIYF.

The chain couples TRBV27 to TRBJ1-5; 7 bases align to TRBD1. This CDR3 has 15 residues. Germline CDR1 and CDR2: MNHEY and SMNVEV (reference sequence). J gave up 4 bases and V 5 bases, and 8 bases lay outside the gene matches. The CDR3: CASSQGTVPNQPQHF. CDR3 bases: TGTGCCAGCAGTCAAGGGACAGTCCCTAATCAGCCCCAGCATTTT.

The J gene is TRBJ1-2, the V gene TRBV30, with TRBD1 as a possible D gene (6 bases). This CDR3 spans 14 amino acids. Germline-derived CDR1 and CDR2 are GTSNPN and SVGIG (reference sequence). V dropped 0 bases and J dropped 0 bases, with 8 bases sitting between them. CDR3 in DNA: TGTGCCTGGAGTGTCAGGGGAACTAACTATGGCTACACCTTC. Its translation: CAWSVRGTNYGYTF.

Notes on this clone: One end of the junction fails to match germline, which may point to a read error. The V gene is TRBV7-9, the J gene TRBJ2-5; TRBD2 matches at 8 bases. The CDR3 loop spans 16 amino acids. CDR1 SEHNR and CDR2 FQNEAQ come from the germline V gene (reference sequence). This CDR3 is CSSSLAGQGRQETQYF. Here the CDR3 DNA reads TGTTCCAGCAGCTTAGCGGGACAAGGACGTCAAGAGACCCAGTACTTC.

The chain links TRBV5-6 to TRBJ2-7; D is unresolved. V was trimmed by 5 bases and J by 0 bases, leaving 18 bases between them. The germline CDR1 and CDR2 sequences are SGHDT and YYEEEE. The CDR3 extends over 16 amino acids. CDR3 nucleotides: TGTGCCAGCAGTTCCGGTCCCCTCCGAACCTCCTACGAGCAGTACTTC. Protein product: CASSSGPLRTSYEQYF.

The chain has TRBV7-9 and TRBJ2-1; 7 nucleotides align to TRBD1. This CDR3 has 15 amino acids. V lost 0 bases to trimming and J lost 4 bases; unmatched junction nucleotides: 3. The germline V gene encodes CDR1 SEHNR and CDR2 FQNEAQ (reference sequence). The CDR3: CASSLARDRYNEQFF. CDR3 DNA sequence: TGTGCCAGCAGCTTAGCACGGGACAGATACAATGAGCAGTTCTTC. Full variable domain (remainder filled in from reference TRBV7-9 and TRBJ2-1): DTGVSQNPRHKITKRGQNVTFRCDPISEHNRLYWYRQTLGQGPEFLTYFQNEAQLEKSRLLSDRFSAERPKGSFSTLEIQRTEQGDSAMYLCASSLARDRYNEQFFGPGTRLTVL.

The rearrangement links TRBV25-1 to TRBJ2-5; 9 nucleotides align to TRBD2. This CDR3 has 17 amino acids. V was pared by 2 bases and J by 2 bases, with 9 bases of the junction left unmatched. Germline V lookup: CDR1 MGHDK, CDR2 SYGVNS. CDR3 in amino acids: CASSERARLAVQETQYF. CDR3 DNA sequence: TGTGCCAGCAGTGAACGGGCCCGACTAGCGGTTCAAGAGACCCAGTACTTC.

The chain is built from TRBV7-3 and TRBJ1-1; 7 bases are a match to TRBD1. The CDR3 runs 14 residues. Germline V gives CDR1 SGHTA, CDR2 FQGTGA. The V and J ends lost 4 bases and 5 bases, in that order; junction bases with no gene match: 7. The CDR3 sequence: CASSSEGAGTEAFF. The CDR3 DNA reads as TGTGCCAGCAGCTCAGAGGGGGCCGGGACTGAAGCTTTCTTT.

The chain recombines TRBV6-1 with TRBJ1-1; D is unclear. The ends were cut back, 5 bases at V and 1 base at J, with 11 bases in the middle. The V gene's germline CDR1 is MNHNS and CDR2 SASEGT. This CDR3 is built from 14 residues. The CDR3 region has the DNA TGTGCCAGCAGTCGCGACTTCGGGAACACTGAAGCTTTCTTT. It specifies CASSRDFGNTEAFF.

V is TRBV28 and J is TRBJ2-1, with 10 bases lining up with TRBD2. The CDR3 is 18 amino acids. The junction had 11 bases not matched to a gene; V was cut back by 3 bases and J by 3 bases. Germline V CDR1 and CDR2: MDHEN, SYDVKM. The CDR3 region has the DNA TGTGCCAGCAGTTTGTCCCGACTAGCGGGCCTACTCTACAATGAGCAGTTCTTC. It encodes CASSLSRLAGLLYNEQFF.

The rearrangement joins TRBV6-5 to TRBJ1-3, with D possibly being TRBD1 (6 bases). The CDR3 totals 16 residues. Between the trimmed V and J ends, which lost 4 bases and 4 bases, there was a span of 17 bases. Germline V gene data show CDR1 as MNHEY and CDR2 as SVGAGI. The CDR3 protein is CASSSQGVFTGNTIYF. Here the CDR3 DNA reads TGTGCCAGCAGTTCACAGGGAGTATTTACCGGAAACACCATATATTTT.

The rearrangement joins TRBV5-1 to TRBJ2-3, with a weak D call TRBD1 (5 bases). Germline loops: CDR1 SGHRS, CDR2 YFSETQ. Between the trimmed V and J ends, which lost 0 bases and 6 bases, there was a span of 8 bases. The CDR3 is 13 amino acids. The DNA for the CDR3 is TGCGCCAGCAGCTTGGACGCAGGGGATACGCAGTATTTT. Translating gives CASSLDAGDTQYF.

The chain is built from TRBV4-1 and TRBJ1-3, with TRBD1 identical over 10 bases. Losses at the gene ends were 10 bases for V and 2 bases for J; bases not matched to a gene: 2. The germline V gene encodes CDR1 MGHRA and CDR2 YSYEKL. The CDR3 has 13 residues. The CDR3: CATGQGAGNTIYF. The CDR3 DNA reads as TGCGCCACAGGACAGGGGGCTGGAAACACCATATATTTT.

The chain uses TRBV28 and TRBJ2-3; 9 nucleotides line up with TRBD2. The germline V gene has CDR1 MDHEN and CDR2 SYDVKM. J lost 0 bases, V lost 7 bases, and 14 bases had no gene match. The CDR3 loop spans 18 amino acids. The CDR3 reads CASTEPLGGRASTDTQYF. The DNA for the CDR3 is TGTGCCAGCACCGAACCCCTTGGCGGGAGGGCCAGCACAGATACGCAGTATTTT. Based on the CDR3 plus reference TRBV28 and TRBJ2-3, the full variable domain is DVKVTQSSRYLVKRTGEKVFLECVQDMDHENMFWYRQDPGLGLRLIYFSYDVKMKEKGDIPEGYSVSREKKERFSLILESASTNQTSMYLCASTEPLGGRASTDTQYFGPGTRLTVL.

This clone has just one count. V is TRBV28 and J is TRBJ2-7; D is perhaps TRBD1 (5 bases). The CDR3 extends over 16 amino acids. V dropped 3 bases and J dropped 2 bases, with 17 bases sitting between them. Per the germline V gene, CDR1 is MDHEN and CDR2 is SYDVKM. The CDR3 is CASSFRTGPSPYEQYF. DNA for the CDR3: TGTGCCAGCAGTTTCAGAACAGGCCCTTCTCCCTACGAGCAGTACTTC.

V usage is TRBV5-4 and J usage is TRBJ2-1, with 14 bases matching TRBD2. V lost 9 bases to trimming and J lost 8 bases; unmatched junction nucleotides: 16. Germline V gene sequence: CDR1 SGHNT, CDR2 YYREEE (reference sequence). The CDR3 extends over 17 amino acids. This CDR3 is CATKIRLAGGPGDEQFF. CDR3 in DNA: TGTGCCACCAAAATAAGACTAGCGGGAGGGCCAGGGGATGAGCAGTTCTTC.

This clone was picked up a small number of times. The chain carries TRBV9 and TRBJ2-1; 10 nucleotides line up with TRBD2. Trimming at V came to 3 bases and at J to 9 bases, leaving 6 bases not matched to a gene. The CDR3 totals 14 residues. In germline, CDR1 is SGDLS, CDR2 YYNGEE. The CDR3 is CASSAHLAGAEQFF. The CDR3 coding sequence is TGTGCCAGCAGCGCCCATCTAGCGGGAGCTGAGCAGTTCTTC. The full variable domain, in which reference TRBV9 and TRBJ2-1 provide the parts outside the CDR3, is DSGVTQTPKHLITATGQRVTLRCSPRSGDLSVYWYQQSLDQGLQFLIQYYNGEERAKGNILERFSAQQFPDLHSELNLSSLELGDSALYFCASSAHLAGAEQFFGPGTRLTVL.

The chain has TRBV2 and TRBJ2-1; D perhaps matches TRBD2 (6 bases). V was cut by 8 bases and J by 8 bases, with 16 bases left in between. This CDR3 region has 13 residues. Germline CDR1 reads SNHLY; CDR2 reads FYNNEI. In DNA form, the CDR3 reads TGTGCCAGCCCCGGTCAAGGGAGGTATGAGCAGTTCTTC. Its protein is CASPGQGRYEQFF.

The chain carries TRBV25-1 and TRBJ1-2; 10 bases are shared with TRBD1. J lost 5 bases, V lost 2 bases, and 5 bases had no gene match. The CDR3 consists of 15 residues. Germline V gene lookup returns CDR1 MGHDK and CDR2 SYGVNS. CDR3 sequence reads: CASSEDRGRTYGYTF. For the CDR3, the DNA is TGTGCCAGCAGTGAAGACAGGGGGCGGACATATGGCTACACCTTC.

This clone was seen a single time. V gene TRBV7-3 combines with J gene TRBJ2-2, with 14 bases identical to TRBD2. Trimming cost V 8 bases and J 7 bases; bases outside gene matches: 24. Germline CDR1 reads SGHTA; CDR2 reads FQGTGA. The CDR3 runs 21 residues. The CDR3 DNA sequence: TGTGCCAGCCGTAATACACCCCCCCCGTGGGGACTAGCGGGAGAGGTCGGGGAGCTGTTTTTT. Translation gives CASRNTPPPWGLAGEVGELFF.

The chain has TRBV5-4 and TRBJ2-7, with D perhaps TRBD2 (5 bases). Germline CDR1 and CDR2: SGHNT and YYREEE (reference sequence). V was clipped by 5 bases and J by 5 bases, with 11 bases between them. The CDR3 length is 12 residues. The CDR3 sequence: CASRSSGNEQYF. CDR3 sequence (DNA): TGTGCCAGCAGATCTTCCGGGAACGAGCAGTACTTC.

The chain is built from TRBV28 and TRBJ1-1; D remains ambiguous. V was trimmed by 6 bases and J by 6 bases, leaving 11 bases between them. Per germline, CDR1 MDHEN and CDR2 SYDVKM. There are 12 residues in the CDR3. CDR3 sequence reads: CASRSRNSEAFF. CDR3 nucleotide sequence: TGTGCCAGCAGATCCCGAAACTCTGAAGCTTTCTTT.

There are a few counts of this clone. This chain joins TRBV6-5 and TRBJ1-2; D not resolved. In germline, CDR1 is MNHEY, CDR2 SVGAGI. V was cut by 5 bases and J by 3 bases, with 16 bases left in between. This CDR3 is built from 15 residues. The CDR3 DNA sequence: TGTGCCAGCAGTCGTATGCCGAGGGCTTACTATGGCTACACCTTC. It encodes CASSRMPRAYYGYTF.

There are a few counts of this clone. This rearrangement joins TRBV11-2 to TRBJ2-7, with 8 nucleotides matching TRBD1. CDR1 and CDR2 from the germline V gene are SGHAT and FQNNGV. The CDR3 contains 16 residues. Trimming at V came to 5 bases and at J to 2 bases, leaving 11 bases not matched to a gene. CDR3 sequence reads: CASSPWQGASPYEQYF. In DNA form, the CDR3 reads TGTGCCAGCAGCCCATGGCAGGGGGCGTCCCCCTACGAGCAGTACTTC.